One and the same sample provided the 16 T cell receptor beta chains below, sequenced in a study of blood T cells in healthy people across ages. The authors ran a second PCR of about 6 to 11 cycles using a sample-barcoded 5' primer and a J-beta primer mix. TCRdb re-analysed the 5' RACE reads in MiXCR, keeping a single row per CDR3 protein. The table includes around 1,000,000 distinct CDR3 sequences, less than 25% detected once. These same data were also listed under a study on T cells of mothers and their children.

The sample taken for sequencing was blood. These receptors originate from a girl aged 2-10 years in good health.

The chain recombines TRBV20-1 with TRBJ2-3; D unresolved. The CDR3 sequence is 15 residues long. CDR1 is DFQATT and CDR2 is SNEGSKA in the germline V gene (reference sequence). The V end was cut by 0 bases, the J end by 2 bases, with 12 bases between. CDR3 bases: TGCAGTGCTAGAGATCTTTTTACTTTCACAGATACGCAGTATTTT. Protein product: CSARDLFTFTDTQYF.

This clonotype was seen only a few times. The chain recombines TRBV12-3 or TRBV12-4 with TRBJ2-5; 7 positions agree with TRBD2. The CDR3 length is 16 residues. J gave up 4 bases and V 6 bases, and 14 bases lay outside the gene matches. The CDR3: CASSPWSSGPLETQYF. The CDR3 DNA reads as TGTGCCAGCAGCCCCTGGAGTAGCGGGCCGCTAGAGACCCAGTACTTC.

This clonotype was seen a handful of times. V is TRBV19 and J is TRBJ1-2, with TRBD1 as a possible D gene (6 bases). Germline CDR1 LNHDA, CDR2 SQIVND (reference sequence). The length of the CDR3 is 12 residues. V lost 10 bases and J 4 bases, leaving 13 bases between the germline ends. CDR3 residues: CATQQGTYGYTF. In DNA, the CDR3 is TGTGCCACTCAACAGGGCACCTATGGCTACACCTTC.

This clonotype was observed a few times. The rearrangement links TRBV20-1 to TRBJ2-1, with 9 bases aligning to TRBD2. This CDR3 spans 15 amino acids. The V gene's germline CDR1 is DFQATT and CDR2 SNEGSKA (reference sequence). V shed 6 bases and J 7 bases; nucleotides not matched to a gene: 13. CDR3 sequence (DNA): TGCAGTGCCACCAGCGGAGCGGGGGGTGGGAATGAGCAGTTCTTC. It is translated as CSATSGAGGGNEQFF.

CDR3 bases: TGTGCCAGCAGCGAAACCGGGACAGGGGTGGTCGAGACCCAGTACTTC. It yields the protein CASSETGTGVVETQYF. The gene calls are TRBV7-3 and TRBJ2-5, with 10 nucleotides matching TRBD1. The junction had 11 bases not matched to a gene; V was cut back by 5 bases and J by 5 bases. This CDR3 spans 16 amino acids. Germline lookup yields CDR1 SGHTA and CDR2 FQGTGA.

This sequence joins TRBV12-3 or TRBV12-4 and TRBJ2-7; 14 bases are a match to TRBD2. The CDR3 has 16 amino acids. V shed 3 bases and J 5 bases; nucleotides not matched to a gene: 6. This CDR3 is CASSLTRLAGGNEQYF. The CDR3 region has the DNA TGTGCCAGCAGTTTGACCCGACTAGCGGGAGGGAACGAGCAGTACTTC.

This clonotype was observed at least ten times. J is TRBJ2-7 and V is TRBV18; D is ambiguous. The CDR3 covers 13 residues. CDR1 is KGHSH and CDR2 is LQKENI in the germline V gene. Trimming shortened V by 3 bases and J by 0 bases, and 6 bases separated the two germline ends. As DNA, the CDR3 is TGTGCCAGCTCACCGGACGGCTCCTACGAGCAGTACTTC. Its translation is CASSPDGSYEQYF.

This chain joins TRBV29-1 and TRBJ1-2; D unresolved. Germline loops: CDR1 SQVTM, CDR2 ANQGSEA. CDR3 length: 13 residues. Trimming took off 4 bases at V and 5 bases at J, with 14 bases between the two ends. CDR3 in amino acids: CSVVEGAGYGYTF. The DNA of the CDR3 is TGCAGCGTTGTCGAGGGCGCGGGGTATGGCTACACCTTC.

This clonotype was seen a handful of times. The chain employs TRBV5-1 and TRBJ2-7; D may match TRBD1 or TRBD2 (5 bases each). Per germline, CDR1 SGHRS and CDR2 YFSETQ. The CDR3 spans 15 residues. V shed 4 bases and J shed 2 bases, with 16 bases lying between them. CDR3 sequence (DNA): TGCGCCAGCAGCCCCCCCAATTCGGGGCCCTACGAGCAGTACTTC. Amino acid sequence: CASSPPNSGPYEQYF.

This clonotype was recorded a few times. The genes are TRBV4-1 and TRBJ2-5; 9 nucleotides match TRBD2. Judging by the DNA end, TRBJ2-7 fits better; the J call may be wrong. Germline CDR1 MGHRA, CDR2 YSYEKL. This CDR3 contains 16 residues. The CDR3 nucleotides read TGCGCCAGCAGCCTAACCTTGGGTAGCGGGGGCTACGAGCAGTACTTC. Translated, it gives CASSLTLGSGGYEQYF.

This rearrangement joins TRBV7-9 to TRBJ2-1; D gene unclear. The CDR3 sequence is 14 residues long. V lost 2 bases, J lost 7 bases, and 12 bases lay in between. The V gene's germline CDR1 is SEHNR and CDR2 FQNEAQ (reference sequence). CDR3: CASSLIWLGNEQFF. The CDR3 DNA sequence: TGTGCCAGCAGCTTAATTTGGTTGGGGAATGAGCAGTTCTTC. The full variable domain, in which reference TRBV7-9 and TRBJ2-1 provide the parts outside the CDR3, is DTGVSQNPRHKITKRGQNVTFRCDPISEHNRLYWYRQTLGQGPEFLTYFQNEAQLEKSRLLSDRFSAERPKGSFSTLEIQRTEQGDSAMYLCASSLIWLGNEQFFGPGTRLTVL.

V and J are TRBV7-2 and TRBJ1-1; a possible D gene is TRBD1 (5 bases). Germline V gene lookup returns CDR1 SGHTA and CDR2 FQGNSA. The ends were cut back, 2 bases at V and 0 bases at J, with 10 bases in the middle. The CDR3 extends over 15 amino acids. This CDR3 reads CASSLQGTMNTEAFF. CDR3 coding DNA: TGTGCCAGCAGCTTACAGGGAACAATGAACACTGAAGCTTTCTTT. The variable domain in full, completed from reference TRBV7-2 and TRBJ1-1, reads GAGVSQSPSNKVTEKGKDVELRCDPISGHTALYWYRQSLGQGLEFLIYFQGNSAPDKSGLPSDRFSAERTGGSVSTLTIQRTQQEDSAVYLCASSLQGTMNTEAFFGQGTRLTVV.

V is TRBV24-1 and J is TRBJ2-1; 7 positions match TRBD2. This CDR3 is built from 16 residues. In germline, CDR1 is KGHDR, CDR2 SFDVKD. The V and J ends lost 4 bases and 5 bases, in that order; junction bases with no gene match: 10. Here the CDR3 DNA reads TGTGCCACCAGTGACCGGGACTACCGACTCGACAATGAGCAGTTCTTC. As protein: CATSDRDYRLDNEQFF.

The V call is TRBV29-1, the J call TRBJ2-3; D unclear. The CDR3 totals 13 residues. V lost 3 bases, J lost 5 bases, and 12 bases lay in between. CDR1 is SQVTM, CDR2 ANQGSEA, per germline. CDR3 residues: CSVDVDAKDTQYF. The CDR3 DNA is TGCAGCGTTGATGTAGATGCCAAAGATACGCAGTATTTT.

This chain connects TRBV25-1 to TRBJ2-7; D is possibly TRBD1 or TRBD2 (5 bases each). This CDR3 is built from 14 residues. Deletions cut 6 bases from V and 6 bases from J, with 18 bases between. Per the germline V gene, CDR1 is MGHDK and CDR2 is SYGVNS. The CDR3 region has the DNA TGTGCCAGCAGCCCACAGAGGGGCACGGGCGAGCAGTACTTC. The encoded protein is CASSPQRGTGEQYF.

CDR3 loop: CSARAPGLAVPYEQYF. The CDR3 coding sequence is TGCAGTGCTAGGGCACCCGGACTAGCGGTTCCTTACGAGCAGTACTTC. The V gene is TRBV20-1, the J gene TRBJ2-7, with TRBD2 matching over 10 bases. V lost 3 bases and J lost 4; bases outside the gene matches: 12. The CDR3 covers 16 residues. Germline CDR1 DFQATT, CDR2 SNEGSKA (reference sequence).